This is a list of T cell receptor beta chains from one sample in a study of cytomegalovirus exposure and HLA in healthy donors. Some clones are missing from TCRdb's copy, which holds only in-frame ones; the method was immunoSEQ multiplex PCR. The sample lists almost 200,000 clones; 75% to 85% were seen once. Sequences were obtained from PBMCs. These receptor sequences come from a woman in her forties or fifties in good health and CMV-seronegative. CDR3s include the opening cysteine and the closing phenylalanine or tryptophan. The D gene is left open where the match is weak. Clone size, where shown, is once, few, many, or a class for clones that have expanded.

v_call	j_call	d_call	clone_size	cdr3_aa	cdr3_nt
TRBV27	TRBJ2-7	NA	NA	CASSYRTSYEQYF	TGTGCCAGCTCATATAGGACATCATACGAGCAGTACTTC
TRBV19	TRBJ2-1	NA	once	CASRLDSLLNEQFF	TGTGCCAGTAGGCTAGACAGTCTGTTAAATGAGCAGTTCTTC
TRBV28	TRBJ1-1	NA	NA	CASTAKSTEAFF	TGTGCCAGCACCGCCAAGAGCACTGAAGCTTTCTTT
TRBV19	TRBJ2-1	NA	NA	CASRSGSSYNEQFF	TGTGCCAGTAGAAGCGGAAGCTCCTACAATGAGCAGTTCTTC
TRBV29-1	TRBJ1-1	NA	once	CSIRTALNTEAFF	TGCAGCATTAGGACAGCCCTGAACACTGAAGCTTTCTTT
TRBV28	TRBJ1-1	NA	NA	CASSPRLTEAFF	TGTGCCAGCAGTCCAAGACTGACTGAAGCTTTCTTT
TRBV21-1	TRBJ2-3	NA	NA	CASSKGGQFFTDTQYF	TGTGCCAGCAGCAAAGGGGGACAATTTTTCACAGATACGCAGTATTTT
TRBV7-2	TRBJ1-1	NA	NA	CASSLALFYSPRANTEAFF	TGTGCCAGCAGCTTAGCGCTTTTCTATAGTCCCAGGGCAAACACTGAAGCTTTCTTT
TRBV9	TRBJ2-1	NA	once	CASSDTSFNEQFF	TGTGCCAGCAGCGATACTAGTTTCAATGAGCAGTTCTTC
TRBV28	TRBJ2-2	NA	NA	CASSLAGGELFF	TGTGCCAGCAGTTTAGCGGGCGGGGAGCTGTTTTTT
TRBV7-9	TRBJ2-1	TRBD2	NA	CASSLGTSSLDEQFF	TGTGCCAGCAGCTTAGGGACTAGCAGTTTGGATGAGCAGTTCTTC
TRBV19	TRBJ2-7	TRBD2	once	CASSWGLAASYEQYF	TGTGCCAGTAGTTGGGGACTAGCGGCCTCCTACGAGCAGTACTTC
TRBV4-3	TRBJ2-2	TRBD1	NA	CASSRSFVGQANTGELFF	TGCGCCAGCAGCCGAAGTTTTGTAGGACAGGCGAACACCGGGGAGCTGTTTTTT
TRBV5-4	TRBJ2-5	TRBD1	NA	CASSRTGSGETQYF	TGTGCCAGCAGCCGGACAGGGAGTGGGGAGACCCAGTACTTC
TRBV7-2	TRBJ2-6	NA	NA	CASSLGAGTGANVLTF	TGTGCCAGCAGCTTAGGAGCAGGAACTGGGGCCAACGTCCTGACTTTC
TRBV7-9	TRBJ1-1	NA	NA	CASSEGGNLNTEAFF	TGTGCCAGCAGCGAGGGGGGGAATTTGAACACTGAAGCTTTCTTT
TRBV19	TRBJ2-2	TRBD2	NA	CASSIAGLAGGPGTGELFF	TGTGCCAGTAGTATAGCCGGCCTAGCGGGAGGGCCGGGTACCGGGGAGCTGTTTTTT
TRBV7-3	TRBJ2-1	TRBD2	NA	CASSLGLAGEQFF	TGTGCCAGCAGCTTGGGACTAGCGGGTGAGCAGTTCTTC
TRBV29-1	TRBJ2-5	TRBD1	NA	CSVESAGGRWETQYF	TGCAGCGTTGAATCGGCAGGGGGCAGATGGGAGACCCAGTACTTC
TRBV18	TRBJ2-2	NA	NA	CASSPLGTNTGELFF	TGTGCCAGCTCACCACTCGGGACGAACACCGGGGAGCTGTTTTTT
TRBV1	TRBJ2-5	NA	NA	CTSSQGDRGGETQYF	TGCACCAGCAGCCAAGGAGACCGAGGAGGGGAGACCCAGTACTTC
TRBV10-1	TRBJ2-2	TRBD1	NA	CASSAMRGRNTGELFF	TGCGCCAGCAGTGCAATGAGGGGGCGGAACACCGGGGAGCTGTTTTTT
TRBV6-5	TRBJ1-4	TRBD1	NA	CASSSVGGQKLFF	TGTGCCAGCTCTTCCGTAGGGGGCCAAAAACTGTTTTTT
TRBV6-1	TRBJ2-1	NA	NA	CASRSYNEQFF	TGTGCCAGCAGGAGCTACAATGAGCAGTTCTTC
TRBV2	TRBJ1-4	TRBD1	NA	CASRAPGQGREKLFF	TGTGCCAGCAGAGCTCCGGGACAGGGGAGGGAAAAACTGTTTTTT
TRBV13	TRBJ2-2	TRBD2	NA	CASSLVREGFPGELFF	TGTGCCAGCAGCTTAGTGCGGGAGGGCTTTCCCGGGGAGCTGTTTTTT
TRBV5-1	TRBJ2-5	NA	few	CASSVRDTQETQYF	TGCGCCAGCAGCGTACGGGACACACAAGAGACCCAGTACTTC
TRBV5-6	TRBJ2-1	TRBD2	NA	CASSSLSGVDGSLDEQFF	TGTGCCAGCAGCTCCTTAAGCGGGGTTGATGGGAGCCTGGATGAGCAGTTCTTC
TRBV28	TRBJ2-5	TRBD1	NA	CASSSRGLKETQYF	TGTGCCAGCAGTTCCAGGGGGCTGAAAGAGACCCAGTACTTC
TRBV27	TRBJ1-2	NA	NA	CASSFEGNYGCTF	TGTGCCAGCAGTTTCGAGGGTAACTATGGCTGCACCTTC
TRBV5-4	TRBJ2-7	TRBD2	once	CASSLGGGTSGPYEQYF	TGTGCCAGCAGCTTGGGTGGGGGGACTAGCGGGCCTTACGAGCAGTACTTC
TRBV6-5	TRBJ1-2	NA	NA	CASSRGVTGYGYTF	TGTGCCAGCAGCCGCGGGGTAACCGGCTATGGCTACACCTTC
TRBV6-4	TRBJ1-1	NA	NA	CASSDYWNTEAFF	TGTGCCAGCAGTGACTACTGGAACACTGAAGCTTTCTTT
TRBV28	TRBJ2-7	TRBD1	NA	CASRSGTGRYEQYF	TGTGCCAGCAGGTCCGGGACAGGGCGCTACGAGCAGTACTTC
TRBV6-1	TRBJ2-7	NA	once	CASSATYEQYF	TGTGCCAGCAGTGCTACCTACGAGCAGTACTTC
TRBV5-1	TRBJ1-1	TRBD1	NA	CASSPPGQGAEAFF	TGCGCCAGCAGCCCCCCGGGACAGGGGGCCGAAGCTTTCTTT
TRBV5-1	TRBJ1-2	NA	NA	CASRENYGYTF	TGCGCCAGCAGGGAGAACTATGGCTACACCTTC
TRBV30	TRBJ2-7	NA	NA	CAWRTPNTHEQYF	TGTGCCTGGAGGACACCGAATACTCACGAGCAGTACTTC
TRBV11-2	TRBJ1-1	TRBD1	NA	CASRGQGALMNTEAFF	TGTGCCAGCAGGGGACAGGGGGCCCTAATGAACACTGAAGCTTTCTTT
TRBV7-3	TRBJ2-2	TRBD1	NA	CASSPSGQGMLTGELFF	TGTGCCAGCAGCCCCTCGGGACAGGGGATGTTGACCGGGGAGCTGTTTTTT
TRBV5-1	TRBJ2-1	TRBD2	once	CASSPPHGTSENEQFF	TGCGCCAGCAGCCCACCACACGGGACTAGCGAGAATGAGCAGTTCTTC
TRBV7-9	TRBJ2-3	TRBD2	NA	CASSGRGGAGGDTQYF	TGTGCCAGCAGCGGACGTGGCGGGGCCGGGGGGGATACGCAGTATTTT
TRBV7-2	TRBJ2-5	TRBD2	NA	CASSPSVAGIAETQYF	TGTGCCAGCAGCCCTTCCGTAGCGGGTATTGCGGAGACCCAGTACTTC
TRBV27	TRBJ2-7	NA	NA	CASRVTGDYEQYF	TGTGCCAGCCGCGTTACCGGGGACTACGAGCAGTACTTC
TRBV9	TRBJ2-3	NA	few	CASSVVETDTQYF	TGTGCCAGCAGCGTAGTTGAGACAGATACGCAGTATTTT
TRBV14	TRBJ2-7	NA	NA	CASSLRLAGYEQYF	TGTGCCAGCAGCCTCCGGTTGGCCGGGTACGAGCAGTACTTC
TRBV5-4	TRBJ2-7	TRBD2	NA	CASSFAGTSGSSYEQYF	TGTGCCAGCAGCTTCGCCGGGACTAGCGGGAGCTCCTACGAGCAGTACTTC
TRBV6-1	TRBJ1-4	TRBD1	few	CASSEAMIGTGTLEKLFF	TGTGCCAGCAGTGAAGCCATGATCGGGACAGGGACTCTAGAAAAACTGTTTTTT
TRBV28	TRBJ2-7	NA	NA	CASSLPRVRPYEQYF	TGTGCCAGCAGTCTCCCTCGAGTTCGCCCTTACGAGCAGTACTTC
TRBV9	TRBJ2-7	TRBD2	few	CASSVASGNQYEQYF	TGTGCCAGCAGCGTAGCTAGCGGGAACCAGTACGAGCAGTACTTC
TRBV28	TRBJ2-7	TRBD2	once	CASSLHVAGGSSYEQYF	TGTGCCAGCAGTTTACATGTGGCGGGAGGCAGCTCCTACGAGCAGTACTTC
TRBV7-8	TRBJ2-3	NA	NA	CASSLWRRDGDTQYF	TGTGCCAGCAGCTTGTGGCGGCGGGATGGGGATACGCAGTATTTT
TRBV25-1	TRBJ2-7	NA	NA	CASSPQGGEQYF	TGTGCCAGCAGTCCCCAGGGCGGCGAGCAGTACTTC
TRBV27	TRBJ2-1	TRBD2	NA	CASRWTSINEQFF	TGTGCCAGCAGATGGACTAGCATAAATGAGCAGTTCTTC